The 13 T cell receptor beta chains below were found in one sample sequenced in a study of T cell changes during pregnancy in multiple sclerosis. This table comes from immunoSEQ multiplex PCR, and its TCRdb copy is limited to in-frame clones, with some not included. The sample includes about 73,000 clones, about 90% seen only once; the top ten take over 7.5%. The sample in question was peripheral blood, obtained after pregnancy. The receptors originated from a female donor in good health, enrolled as a control in a pregnancy study.

This clone was found a few times. The rearrangement uses TRBV7-2 and TRBJ1-2; possible D gene TRBD1, 5 bases. The CDR3 totals 13 residues. Trimming took off 5 bases at V and 6 bases at J, with 13 bases between the two ends. The V gene's germline CDR1 is SGHTA and CDR2 FQGNSA. The CDR3 nucleotides are TGTGCCAGCAGCCCCCCAGGGCTCCATGGCTACACCTTC. Its translation: CASSPPGLHGYTF.

The V and J genes are TRBV7-2 and TRBJ1-4, with TRBD1 identical over 7 bases. This CDR3 region has 15 residues. The ends lost 3 bases at V and 6 bases at J; junction bases unmatched: 7. The germline V gene has CDR1 SGHTA and CDR2 FQGNSA. The CDR3 bases are TGTGCCAGCAGCTTGGACGGGACAGTGTATGAAAAACTGTTTTTT. It is translated as CASSLDGTVYEKLFF.

The chain recombines TRBV5-1 with TRBJ2-3; TRBD2 matches 11 bases. The V and J ends lost 0 bases and 5 bases, in that order; junction bases with no gene match: 2. This CDR3 comprises 15 residues. The germline gives CDR1 SGHRS, CDR2 YFSETQ. The CDR3: CASSLGSGGGDTQYF. CDR3 nucleotide sequence: TGCGCCAGCAGCTTGGGTAGCGGGGGGGGAGATACGCAGTATTTT.

The chain carries TRBV4-2 and TRBJ1-5, with 9 bases that match TRBD1. CDR1 and CDR2 (germline): LGHNA, YNFKEQ. This CDR3 comprises 17 residues. The V and J ends lost 0 bases and 7 bases, in that order; junction bases with no gene match: 10. CDR3 residues: CASSQERGQGKGQPQHF. The CDR3 DNA reads TGTGCCAGCAGCCAAGAGAGGGGACAGGGTAAAGGACAGCCCCAGCATTTT.

This chain links TRBV4-3 with TRBJ1-1; TRBD1 is a possible D gene (5 bases). CDR3 length: 13 amino acids. Trimming stripped 5 bases from V and 7 bases from J, with 14 bases between. Germline V gene data show CDR1 as LGHNA and CDR2 as YSLEER. Written as DNA, the CDR3 is TGCGCCAGCAGCTCCCTAGCGGGGGGTGAAGCTTTCTTT. It yields the protein CASSSLAGGEAFF.

The chain employs TRBV18 and TRBJ1-6; 8 positions match TRBD1. The CDR3 runs to 15 residues. J was trimmed by 7 bases and V by 3 bases; bases with no gene match: 5. Looked up from germline, CDR1 is KGHSH and CDR2 is LQKENI. The CDR3: CASSPGQALNSPLHF. CDR3 DNA: TGTGCCAGCTCACCGGGACAGGCGCTAAATTCACCCCTCCACTTT. Based on the CDR3 plus reference TRBV18 and TRBJ1-6, the full variable domain is NAGVMQNPRHLVRRRGQEARLRCSPMKGHSHVYWYRQLPEEGLKFMVYLQKENIIDESGMPKERFSAEFPKEGPSILRIQQVVRGDSAAYFCASSPGQALNSPLHFGNGTRLTVT.

The genes are TRBV20-1 and TRBJ1-2; unclear D gene. The CDR3 is made up of 11 amino acids. Germline CDR1 and CDR2: DFQATT and SNEGSKA (reference sequence). V was cut by 5 bases and J by 2 bases, with 6 bases left in between. The CDR3 is CSALQNYGYTF. DNA for the CDR3: TGCAGTGCTCTCCAGAACTATGGCTACACCTTC.

The chain joins TRBV7-2 to TRBJ1-2; the match to TRBD1 covers 9 bases. Per germline, CDR1 SGHTA and CDR2 FQGNSA. This CDR3 has 14 amino acids. J was trimmed by 4 bases and V by 5 bases; bases with no gene match: 5. The CDR3 nucleotides are TGTGCCAGCAGCGTACAGGGGGCTATCTATGGCTACACCTTC. It codes for CASSVQGAIYGYTF.

The CDR3 spells CASTLERGYGYTF. The CDR3 DNA follows: TGTGCCAGTACCCTTGAACGCGGCTATGGCTACACCTTC. The chain combines TRBV19 with TRBJ1-2; D is unclear. Germline CDR1 LNHDA, CDR2 SQIVND (reference sequence). V lost 7 bases and J 4 bases, leaving 13 bases between the germline ends. The CDR3 runs 13 residues. Full variable domain (missing parts from reference TRBV19 and TRBJ1-2): DGGITQSPKYLFRKEGQNVTLSCEQNLNHDAMYWYRQDPGQGLRLIYYSQIVNDFQKGDIAEGYSVSREKKESFPLTVTSAQKNPTAFYLCASTLERGYGYTFGSGTRLTVV.

The rearrangement joins TRBV12-5 to TRBJ1-5, with 7 bases that match TRBD1. CDR3 length equals 16 residues. The germline V gene has CDR1 LGHNT and CDR2 FRNRAP. With V trimmed by 1 base and J by 1 base, 4 bases remained unmatched. The CDR3 bases are TGTGCTAGTGGTTTGGGACAGGGAGAGAGCAATCAGCCCCAGCATTTT. Protein: CASGLGQGESNQPQHF. Variable domain in full (rest from reference TRBV12-5 and TRBJ1-5): DARVTQTPRHKVTEMGQEVTMRCQPILGHNTVFWYRQTMMQGLELLAYFRNRAPLDDSGMPKDRFSAEMPDATLATLKIQPSEPRDSAVYFCASGLGQGESNQPQHFGDGTRLSIL.

This rearrangement joins TRBV6-1 to TRBJ2-1; 7 nucleotides agree with TRBD1. CDR3 length equals 15 residues. The V segment lost 2 bases and the J segment 4 bases; nucleotides outside the gene matches: 5. Germline values: CDR1 MNHNS, CDR2 SASEGT. The CDR3 is CASSERGRGYNEQFF. Here the CDR3 DNA reads TGTGCCAGCAGTGAAAGGGGGCGCGGGTACAATGAGCAGTTCTTC.

Remarks on this clone: Germline and junction disagree at one end, which may indicate a read error. The chain has TRBV7-7 and TRBJ2-1; 8 bases fit TRBD2. This CDR3 region has 16 residues. Germline-derived CDR1 and CDR2 are SSHAT and FNYEAQ (reference sequence). The CDR3, as DNA: TGTGCTAGCAGCTTAAACGTAGCGGGGACTCGCGATGAGCAGTTCTTC. Its protein is CASSLNVAGTRDEQFF. The whole variable domain, remainder taken from reference TRBV7-7 and TRBJ2-1, is GAGVSQSPRYKVTKRGQDVTLRCDPISSHATLYWYQQALGQGPEFLTYFNYEAQPDKSGLPSDRFSAERPEGSISTLTIQRTEQRDSAMYRCASSLNVAGTRDEQFFGPGTRLTVL.

In this sample, this clone turned up once. The chain couples TRBV10-3 to TRBJ1-2; 11 positions agree with TRBD1. CDR3 length: 14 residues. Germline loops: CDR1 ENHRY, CDR2 SYGVKD. V shed 6 bases and J 0 bases; nucleotides not matched to a gene: 0. The CDR3 coding sequence is TGTGCCATCAGGGGACAGGGGGCTAACTATGGCTACACCTTC. Translating gives CAIRGQGANYGYTF.